These T cell receptor beta chains were read from a single sample in a study of T cell repertoires in cytomegalovirus infection. Antigen specificity for these receptors is unknown. TCRdb re-derived calls from the reads in MiXCR, one entry per CDR3 protein. Of approximately 300,000 distinct CDR3 sequences in the sample, about 27% were seen once. The input for sequencing was cultured PBMCs, taken from culture after CMV antigen stimulation. The origin of the receptors is a human donor in good health (CMV status not recorded). Some clones in this sample may be carry-over from other donors' samples. CDR3s include the opening cysteine and the closing phenylalanine or tryptophan. The D gene is left open where the match is weak. Clone size appears in some rows only: once, few, many, or a class for an expanded clone.

v_gene,j_gene,abundance,d_gene,CDR3nt,CDR3aa
TRBV7-3,TRBJ2-7,once,-,TGTGCCAGCAGCCTTGACGGTCCGAGCTACGAGCAGTACTTC,CASSLDGPSYEQYF
TRBV7-9,TRBJ1-1,few,-,TGTGCCAGCAGCCCGACCGGGACCAACACTGAAGCTTTCTTT,CASSPTGTNTEAFF
TRBV2,TRBJ1-6,-,TRBD1,TGTGCCAGCACGGGACAGGGTATTAATTCACCCCTCCACTTT,CASTGQGINSPLHF
TRBV5-4,TRBJ2-7,-,-,TGTGCCAGCAGCTTGCGGTCCACCCAAACCTACGAGCAGTACTTC,CASSLRSTQTYEQYF
TRBV6-1,TRBJ2-1,-,TRBD2,TGTGCCAGCCGACTAGCGGGAGGGCCCTCCTACAATGAGCAGTTCTTC,CASRLAGGPSYNEQFF
TRBV19,TRBJ2-7,-,-,TGTGCCAGTAGTACAGGGTTCAACGAGCAGTACTTC,CASSTGFNEQYF
TRBV7-2,TRBJ2-1,few,-,TGTGCCAGCAGCTTAATGGGGGGCCCTTACAATGAGCAGTTCTTC,CASSLMGGPYNEQFF
TRBV20-1,TRBJ1-4,-,-,TGCAGTGCTAGAGTTCTCCCCTTCCCTAAAGAAAAACTGTTTTTT,CSARVLPFPKEKLFF
TRBV5-4,TRBJ2-1,-,TRBD1,TGTGCCAGCAGCTTGGCCGGGGGACAGGGGGCCTACAATGAGCAGTTCTTC,CASSLAGGQGAYNEQFF
TRBV10-3,TRBJ1-6,-,-,TGTGCCATCAGTGAGTCGAAGGCTAGCTCCTATAATTCACCCCTCCACTTT,CAISESKASSYNSPLHF
TRBV3-1,TRBJ1-5,-,TRBD1,TGTGCCAGTGGACAGGGATTGGGCCAGCCCCAGCATTTT,CASGQGLGQPQHF
TRBV19,TRBJ1-2,-,-,TGTGCCAGTACTGGTCAGGGCGCCGCTAACTATGGCTACACCTTC,CASTGQGAANYGYTF
TRBV27,TRBJ1-1,many,-,TGTGCCAGCAGGGTCCAGGGTATGAACACTGAAGCTTTCTTT,CASRVQGMNTEAFF
TRBV6-8,TRBJ1-1,-,-,TGTGCCAGCAGTTCCGAAGGGGAGGGGATCAATACTGAAGCTTTCTTT,CASSSEGEGINTEAFF
TRBV7-6,TRBJ1-6,many,TRBD1,TGTGCCAGCAGCTTAGAGCCGGGACAGGGGAATTCACCCCTCCACTTT,CASSLEPGQGNSPLHF
TRBV20-1,TRBJ1-5,-,-,TGCAGTGTTACTGGAAATCAGCCCCAGCATTTT,CSVTGNQPQHF
TRBV9,TRBJ2-1,few,-,TGTGCCAGCAGCCCCCCAGGGATGCGTAGCAATGAGCAGTTCTTC,CASSPPGMRSNEQFF
TRBV12-3/TRBV12-4,TRBJ2-1,-,TRBD2,TGTGCCAGCAGTTCGGGACTACTAAGAGGGAATGAGCAGTTCTTC,CASSSGLLRGNEQFF
TRBV20-1,TRBJ1-4,many,-,TGCAGTGCTAGAGGCACGGAGAATGAAAAACTGTTTTTT,CSARGTENEKLFF
TRBV6-1,TRBJ1-5,few,-,TGTGCCAGCAGTTATGGGCAGGGTAATCAGCCCCAGCATTTT,CASSYGQGNQPQHF
TRBV6-5,TRBJ1-1,once,-,TGTGCCAGCAGTTACTCGAAGGGGCAGACTGAAGCTTTCTTT,CASSYSKGQTEAFF
TRBV28,TRBJ2-1,-,TRBD1,TGTGCCAGCAGGACCGGGACAGGGACCTACAATGAGCAGTTCTTC,CASRTGTGTYNEQFF
TRBV7-9,TRBJ1-3,-,-,TGTGCCAGCAGCCACCCGGGAGGACACACCATATATTTT,CASSHPGGHTIYF
TRBV27,TRBJ2-5,-,-,TGTGCCACCGGGACTTGGGGAACCCAAGAGACCCAGTACTTC,CATGTWGTQETQYF
TRBV7-2,TRBJ2-3,few,-,TGTGCCAGCAGCTTAGCTCAGGGAAGCACAGATACGCAGTATTTT,CASSLAQGSTDTQYF
TRBV7-8,TRBJ2-1,many,TRBD1,TGTGCCAGCAGCTTCCAGGGGGCATCCTACAATGAGCAGTTCTTC,CASSFQGASYNEQFF
TRBV28,TRBJ2-7,-,TRBD1,TGTGCCAGCACGCCAGGGGGCGAGCAGTACTTC,CASTPGGEQYF
TRBV28,TRBJ1-2,-,-,TGTGCCAGCAGTTCGACACCGGGCCCCGGGGGCTATGGCTACACCTTC,CASSSTPGPGGYGYTF
TRBV11-2,TRBJ2-1,-,TRBD1,TGTGCCAGCACCAAACTACAGGGGCCCCTTTTCGATGAGCAGTTCTTC,CASTKLQGPLFDEQFF
TRBV20-1,TRBJ2-2,-,TRBD2,TGCAGTGCTAGAGCTAGCGGGAGATCCGGGGAGCTGTTTTTT,CSARASGRSGELFF
TRBV7-2,TRBJ2-7,-,-,TGTGCCAGCAGCCCCCAAGCCTACGAGCAGTACTTC,CASSPQAYEQYF
TRBV28,TRBJ2-5,many,-,TGTGCCAGCAGTCCCCAAGACAGACATCAAGAGACCCAGTACTTC,CASSPQDRHQETQYF
TRBV12-3/TRBV12-4,TRBJ2-4,few,-,TGTGCCAGCAGTTTGGAGGCCACAAACATTCAGTACTTC,CASSLEATNIQYF
TRBV7-6,TRBJ1-1,once,TRBD1,TGTGCCAGCACCCGGGACAGGGGATTCACTGAAGCTTTCTTT,CASTRDRGFTEAFF
TRBV4-1,TRBJ2-5,-,-,TGCGCCAGCAGCCAAGATGGGCAGTTAGAGACCCAGTACTTC,CASSQDGQLETQYF
TRBV7-2,TRBJ2-5,many,TRBD2,TGTGCCAGCAGCGCAATTCTAGCGGGGGGGGGAGAGACCCAGTACTTC,CASSAILAGGGETQYF
TRBV6-2/TRBV6-3,TRBJ2-7,-,TRBD2,TGTGCCAGCAGTCCTATGGGGCTTGGCGGGAGGCCATACGAGCAGTACTTC,CASSPMGLGGRPYEQYF
TRBV5-6,TRBJ2-5,-,TRBD2,TGTGCCAGCAGCTTTATGTCGACTAGCGAAGAGACCCAGTACTTC,CASSFMSTSEETQYF
TRBV7-8,TRBJ1-2,many,-,TGTGCCAGCAGCTTAGGAAACAGCATAAACTATGGCTACACCTTC,CASSLGNSINYGYTF
TRBV6-5,TRBJ1-1,many,-,TGTGCCAGCAAACCCCCAGTAGGCAGAGAAGGGACTGAAGCTTTCTTT,CASKPPVGREGTEAFF
TRBV6-1,TRBJ2-6,-,TRBD1,TGTGCCAGCAAAGGGGGCGCTGGTGGGGCCAACGTCCTGACTTTC,CASKGGAGGANVLTF
TRBV7-9,TRBJ1-2,few,TRBD1,TGTGCCAGCAGCTGGGACAGGGGGAACTATGGCTACACCTTC,CASSWDRGNYGYTF
TRBV20-1,TRBJ2-4,-,-,TGCAGTGCTAGAGACAGGGTCTTAGCCAAAAACATTCAGTACTTC,CSARDRVLAKNIQYF
TRBV6-8,TRBJ2-7,-,TRBD1,TGTGCCAGCAGTTCCACAGGGGTTGTAACCTACGAGCAGTACTTC,CASSSTGVVTYEQYF
TRBV14,TRBJ2-1,few,-,TGTGCCAGCAGCCAGGGTCAGAAGCAGTTCTTC,CASSQGQKQFF
TRBV10-1,TRBJ2-1,-,-,TGCGCCAGCAGTGACCCCCAATATGGACGTAGTGAGCAGTTCTTC,CASSDPQYGRSEQFF
TRBV7-2,TRBJ2-7,many,TRBD2,TGTGCCAGCAGCGGAGGGACTAGCGGGAGATTTGTTAGATACGAGCAGTACTTC,CASSGGTSGRFVRYEQYF
TRBV7-3,TRBJ1-1,-,-,TGTGCCAGCAGCCGTGGGGAGGGGCGGGAGAAAGACACTGAAGCTTTCTTT,CASSRGEGREKDTEAFF
TRBV12-3/TRBV12-4,TRBJ1-2,few,-,TGTGCCAGCAGCCCGCAGCAGGGCAACTATGGCTACACCTTC,CASSPQQGNYGYTF
TRBV7-6,TRBJ2-7,-,-,TGTGCCAGCAGCTGGGGAGGCGAGCAGTACTTC,CASSWGGEQYF
TRBV7-3,TRBJ1-1,many,-,TGTGCCAGCAGCGGGTGGGGCACTGAAGCTTTCTTT,CASSGWGTEAFF
TRBV10-3,TRBJ1-4,few,-,TGTGCCATCAAGGCTCAAACTAATGAAAAACTGTTTTTT,CAIKAQTNEKLFF